The table lists the clone carrying this T cell receptor (beta chain) with many counts. Unique molecular identifiers were present in the TCR beta cDNA libraries. From the PCR reads, TCRdb called clonotypes with MiXCR, one entry per CDR3 protein. The table shows 150,000 to 200,000 distinct CDR3 sequences, with about 29% occurring only once. This specimen comes from a study of post-analysis software for immune sequencing data. Study-level background: Included courses were relapsing-remitting and secondary progressive multiple sclerosis; progressive-relapsing multiple sclerosis was also included.

This clonotype was sampled from a girl between 5 and 17 years old with multiple sclerosis. The sequenced sample was blood.

The CDR3 DNA reads TGCGCCAGCAGCGCCGACGGGAAAAACATTCAGTACTTC. Translating gives CASSADGKNIQYF. The rearrangement uses TRBV5-1 and TRBJ2-4; D is unresolved. The CDR3 consists of 13 residues. V lost 4 bases and J lost 4, with 9 bases in between. Per germline, CDR1 SGHRS and CDR2 YFSETQ.